A single sample is the source of the 27 T cell receptor beta chains below, sequenced in a study of T-cell reconstitution after alpha-beta-depleted transplantation in children. Unique molecular identifiers tagged the TCRbeta library. One entry per CDR3 protein, called by TCRdb with MiXCR from the PCR reads. Of 490,000 or so distinct CDR3 sequences in the sample, roughly an eighth were seen once. This specimen was PBMCs from the stem cell graft donor, taken from the stem cell graft. The receptors were gathered from a human donor who donated a stem cell graft to a child with combined immunodeficiency.

This clonotype was seen more than once but under ten times. This rearrangement joins TRBV29-1 to TRBJ2-5; D possibly uses TRBD1 or TRBD2 (7 bases each). CDR3 length equals 13 residues. V gave up 7 bases and J gave up 6 bases, with 18 bases separating them. Germline-derived CDR1 and CDR2 are SQVTM and ANQGSEA. As DNA, the CDR3 is TGCAGCGGGGGGGGACAGACCGGAAAGACCCAGTACTTC. Translation: CSGGGQTGKTQYF.

The V and J genes are TRBV12-3 or TRBV12-4 and TRBJ1-5; D call uncertain. This CDR3 spans 13 amino acids. V lost 3 bases and J 6 bases, leaving 9 bases between the germline ends. The CDR3 sequence is CASSLGFTQPQHF. In nucleotides, the CDR3 is TGTGCCAGCAGTTTGGGGTTTACTCAGCCCCAGCATTTT.

This clonotype was observed a handful of times. J is TRBJ2-1 and V is TRBV28; possible D gene TRBD2, 5 bases. Between the trimmed V and J ends, which lost 10 bases and 6 bases, there was a span of 16 bases. There are 13 residues in the CDR3. The germline CDR1 and CDR2 sequences are MDHEN and SYDVKM. In DNA form, the CDR3 reads TGTGCCACTAGTTCCGGGGTCATCAATGAGCAGTTCTTC. Protein product: CATSSGVINEQFF.

This clonotype has just a few counts. The chain links TRBV7-9 to TRBJ2-3, with D unclear. CDR1 SEHNR and CDR2 FQNEAQ come from the germline V gene (reference sequence). The CDR3 runs 16 residues. Trimming took 6 bases from V and 0 from J, leaving 16 bases between them. Written as DNA, the CDR3 is TGTGCCAGCAGTTCCTTTTTGGCGTCGAGCACAGATACGCAGTATTTT. Its protein product is CASSSFLASSTDTQYF.

In its sample, this clonotype was seen a few times. This chain connects TRBV18 to TRBJ1-1; the D gene is possibly TRBD1 (5 bases). Germline V lookup: CDR1 KGHSH, CDR2 LQKENI. The CDR3 runs 16 residues. V was cut by 2 bases and J by 0 bases, with 13 bases left in between. The DNA for the CDR3 is TGTGCCAGCTCACCAGGTGGGGGGTGGCTGAACACTGAAGCTTTCTTT. Translated, it gives CASSPGGGWLNTEAFF. Filled out from reference TRBV18 and TRBJ1-1, the complete variable domain reads NAGVMQNPRHLVRRRGQEARLRCSPMKGHSHVYWYRQLPEEGLKFMVYLQKENIIDESGMPKERFSAEFPKEGPSILRIQQVVRGDSAAYFCASSPGGGWLNTEAFFGQGTRLTVV.

The sample holds many counts of this clonotype. This chain joins TRBV7-9 and TRBJ1-5, with a weak D call TRBD1 (6 bases). V gave up 9 bases and J gave up 1 base, with 10 bases separating them. Per the germline V gene, CDR1 is SEHNR and CDR2 is FQNEAQ (reference sequence). The CDR3 runs 13 residues. The chain's CDR3 is CASQGQSNQPQHF. The CDR3 DNA sequence: TGTGCCAGTCAAGGACAGAGCAATCAGCCCCAGCATTTT. Supplemented by reference TRBV7-9 and TRBJ1-5, the full variable domain reads DTGVSQNPRHKITKRGQNVTFRCDPISEHNRLYWYRQTLGQGPEFLTYFQNEAQLEKSRLLSDRFSAERPKGSFSTLEIQRTEQGDSAMYLCASQGQSNQPQHFGDGTRLSIL.

This clonotype was detected many times. V and J are TRBV29-1 and TRBJ2-3; a weak D match, TRBD1 (6 bases). The V gene's germline CDR1 is SQVTM and CDR2 ANQGSEA. V lost 3 bases and J 4 bases, leaving 17 bases between the germline ends. The CDR3 contains 15 residues. This chain's CDR3 is CSVDKGFSGADTQYF. The CDR3 DNA follows: TGCAGCGTTGATAAGGGGTTTTCAGGGGCAGATACGCAGTATTTT.

This clonotype was seen repeatedly, ten times or more. J is TRBJ2-5 and V is TRBV6-2 or TRBV6-3; D unclear. CDR1 and CDR2 (germline): MNHEY, SVGEGT. V lost 0 bases, J lost 7 bases, and 6 bases lay in between. This CDR3 contains 12 residues. This CDR3 reads CASSYSKRTQYF. The CDR3 bases are TGTGCCAGCAGTTACTCGAAGCGGACCCAGTACTTC.

The table lists this clonotype with a few counts. The chain employs TRBV6-6 and TRBJ2-1, with D hard to call. Per the germline V gene, CDR1 is MNHNY and CDR2 is SVGAGI (reference sequence). The CDR3 is 13 residues long. Trimming pared 8 bases from V and 1 base from J, leaving 9 bases between. For the CDR3, the DNA is TGTGCCAGCCAAGAGGCGTCCTACAATGAGCAGTTCTTC. This translates into CASQEASYNEQFF.

This clonotype was recorded at least ten times. The chain joins TRBV7-2 to TRBJ2-7; 8 bases are a match to TRBD1. The junction had 13 bases not matched to a gene; V was cut back by 5 bases and J by 4 bases. The CDR3 loop spans 16 amino acids. The germline V gene encodes CDR1 SGHTA and CDR2 FQGNSA. CDR3 coding DNA: TGTGCCAGCAGCCCCCACGCGGGACAGGAGATTTACGAGCAGTACTTC. It yields the protein CASSPHAGQEIYEQYF.

V gene TRBV5-1 combines with J gene TRBJ1-1; TRBD1 is a possible D gene (5 bases). V lost 2 bases and J lost 4, with 12 bases in between. The CDR3 has 14 amino acids. Germline CDR1 and CDR2: SGHRS and YFSETQ. This chain's CDR3 is CASSLQALGTEAFF. In DNA form, the CDR3 reads TGCGCCAGCAGCTTACAGGCTTTGGGCACTGAAGCTTTCTTT.

The chain recombines TRBV5-1 with TRBJ2-2; 9 positions match TRBD1. The V segment lost 3 bases and the J segment 6 bases; nucleotides outside the gene matches: 9. Germline V gives CDR1 SGHRS, CDR2 YFSETQ. There are 16 residues in the CDR3. CDR3 coding DNA: TGCGCCAGCAGCTGGACGGGACAGGGAGGTCCCGGGGAGCTGTTTTTT. Its translation: CASSWTGQGGPGELFF. The full variable domain, with the rest looked up from reference TRBV5-1 and TRBJ2-2, is KAGVTQTPRYLIKTRGQQVTLSCSPISGHRSVSWYQQTPGQGLQFLFEYFSETQRNKGNFPGRFSGRQFSNSRSEMNVSTLELGDSALYLCASSWTGQGGPGELFFGEGSRLTVL.

The rearrangement joins TRBV7-2 to TRBJ2-5; tentative D call: TRBD1 (6 bases). The V and J ends lost 6 bases and 1 base respectively, with 15 bases between them. This CDR3 is built from 15 residues. From germline, CDR1 is SGHTA and CDR2 FQGNSA. CDR3 loop: CASRGVDSLQETQYF. The CDR3 DNA follows: TGTGCCAGCAGGGGGGTGGACAGCCTCCAAGAGACCCAGTACTTC.

This clonotype occurred a few times. This chain links TRBV30 with TRBJ1-3, with D unresolved. The CDR3 length is 13 residues. Germline CDR1 and CDR2: GTSNPN and SVGIG (reference sequence). CDR3 amino acids: CAEDRGAGNTIYF. CDR3 DNA sequence: TGTGCAGAGGACCGGGGAGCTGGAAACACCATATATTTT.

V and J are TRBV7-2 and TRBJ2-5, with TRBD1 matching over 10 bases. The length of the CDR3 is 16 residues. Germline trimming cut 5 bases from V and 5 bases from J; bases unmatched to any gene: 11. CDR1 and CDR2 from the germline V gene are SGHTA and FQGNSA. The CDR3 loop reads CASSPDPGQGTETQYF. Written as DNA, the CDR3 is TGTGCCAGCAGCCCAGATCCGGGACAGGGGACGGAGACCCAGTACTTC.

This clonotype appeared a few times. V gene TRBV2 combines with J gene TRBJ2-2; 13 nucleotides match TRBD2. This CDR3 is built from 18 residues. Germline V gene sequence: CDR1 SNHLY, CDR2 FYNNEI. J lost 4 bases, V lost 7 bases, and 12 bases had no gene match. The CDR3 protein is CASNGLGLAGDLTGELFF. The CDR3 nucleotides read TGTGCCAGCAACGGCTTAGGACTAGCGGGAGACCTCACCGGGGAGCTGTTTTTT.

V usage is TRBV3-1 and J usage is TRBJ2-7; a weak D match, TRBD1 (5 bases). The germline V gene encodes CDR1 LGHDT and CDR2 YNNKEL (reference sequence). The V and J ends lost 0 bases and 3 bases respectively, with 12 bases between them. The CDR3 loop spans 15 amino acids. The CDR3 region is CASSQEPGWIYEQYF. The CDR3 nucleotides are TGTGCCAGCAGCCAAGAGCCAGGGTGGATCTACGAGCAGTACTTC.

V and J are TRBV30 and TRBJ2-5, with D tentatively TRBD1 or TRBD2 (6 bases each). The CDR3 is made up of 14 amino acids. Per the germline V gene, CDR1 is GTSNPN and CDR2 is SVGIG (reference sequence). V lost 1 base to trimming and J lost 1 base, with 10 bases between them. In DNA form, the CDR3 reads TGTGCCTGGAGTGCCGGGGGCTCCCAAGAGACCCAGTACTTC. Translated: CAWSAGGSQETQYF.

This clonotype appeared a few times. The gene calls are TRBV28 and TRBJ1-3; tentative D call: TRBD1 (5 bases). CDR1 is MDHEN and CDR2 is SYDVKM in the germline V gene. V was shortened by 6 bases and J by 0 bases, with 12 bases between the two germline ends. There are 15 residues in the CDR3. CDR3 in DNA: TGTGCCAGCAGGGGGGGACGTAGCTCTGGAAACACCATATATTTT. This gives the protein CASRGGRSSGNTIYF.

The table lists this clonotype with many counts. The V and J genes are TRBV20-1 and TRBJ1-4; 9 nucleotides align to TRBD1. J gave up 5 bases and V 5 bases, and 6 bases lay outside the gene matches. This CDR3 region has 14 residues. Germline V gene sequence: CDR1 DFQATT, CDR2 SNEGSKA (reference sequence). CDR3 loop: CSADPGQGNEKLFF. The CDR3 DNA sequence: TGCAGTGCTGACCCGGGACAGGGAAATGAAAAACTGTTTTTT.

This clonotype occurred many times. The chain carries TRBV12-5 and TRBJ2-2; D might be TRBD1 (5 bases). Trimming cost V 8 bases and J 2 bases, with 15 bases left between them. The CDR3 runs 15 residues. Per germline, CDR1 LGHNT and CDR2 FRNRAP. DNA for the CDR3: TGTGCTAGTTCTCCGGGCAGGGCAAACACCGGGGAGCTGTTTTTT. This encodes CASSPGRANTGELFF. The variable domain in full, completed from reference TRBV12-5 and TRBJ2-2, reads DARVTQTPRHKVTEMGQEVTMRCQPILGHNTVFWYRQTMMQGLELLAYFRNRAPLDDSGMPKDRFSAEMPDATLATLKIQPSEPRDSAVYFCASSPGRANTGELFFGEGSRLTVL.

This chain joins TRBV12-5 and TRBJ2-7; 7 bases are a match to TRBD1. The CDR3 contains 14 residues. The trim removed 4 bases at V and 2 bases at J, leaving 5 bases unmatched. From germline, CDR1 is LGHNT and CDR2 FRNRAP. CDR3 region: CASGWAGTAYEQYF. CDR3 nucleotides: TGTGCTAGTGGTTGGGCCGGGACAGCCTACGAGCAGTACTTC.

The genes are TRBV5-4 and TRBJ1-1; no firm D call. V was shortened by 0 bases and J by 7 bases, with 7 bases between the two germline ends. Germline V gives CDR1 SGHNT, CDR2 YYREEE (reference sequence). The CDR3 extends over 12 amino acids. CDR3 in DNA: TGTGCCAGCAGCTTGGCGAAGAGTGAAGCTTTCTTT. It codes for CASSLAKSEAFF. The full variable domain, rest sourced from reference TRBV5-4 and TRBJ1-1, is ETGVTQSPTHLIKTRGQQVTLRCSSQSGHNTVSWYQQALGQGPQFIFQYYREEENGRGNFPPRFSGLQFPNYSSELNVNALELDDSALYLCASSLAKSEAFFGQGTRLTVV.

The sample holds many counts of this clonotype. The chain recombines TRBV12-3 or TRBV12-4 with TRBJ1-6, with D possibly TRBD1 on 6 matching bases. Trimming shortened V by 7 bases and J by 7 bases, and 11 bases separated the two germline ends. The CDR3 extends over 13 amino acids. CDR3 amino acids: CASTIRGNSPLHF. The CDR3 DNA sequence: TGTGCCAGCACCATTAGGGGGAATTCACCCCTCCACTTT.

This clonotype was observed a handful of times. CDR3 loop: CAINRTVPSYEQYF. The CDR3 region has the DNA TGCGCCATCAACCGGACAGTCCCCTCCTACGAGCAGTACTTC. This chain joins TRBV10-2 and TRBJ2-7; possible D gene TRBD1, 6 bases. CDR1 and CDR2 from the germline V gene are WSHSY and SAAADI. The CDR3 spans 14 residues. V was cut by 10 bases and J by 0 bases, with 16 bases left in between.

The table lists this clonotype with a few counts. V usage is TRBV5-1 and J usage is TRBJ2-1; the match to TRBD2 covers 10 bases. Trimming at V came to 1 base and at J to 5 bases, leaving 3 bases not matched to a gene. Germline V gene data show CDR1 as SGHRS and CDR2 as YFSETQ. This CDR3 comprises 15 residues. CDR3 sequence: CASSLWTSGDNEQFF. The DNA of the CDR3 is TGCGCCAGCAGCTTGTGGACTAGCGGAGACAATGAGCAGTTCTTC.

The rearrangement joins TRBV27 to TRBJ2-1, with 9 bases that match TRBD2. From germline, CDR1 is MNHEY and CDR2 SMNVEV (reference sequence). CDR3 length: 14 residues. With 7 bases clipped from V and 2 bases from J, the junction kept 3 bases outside the gene matches. The CDR3 DNA reads TGTGCCAGCACCCCTAGCGGGGCCTACAATGAGCAGTTCTTC. This translates into CASTPSGAYNEQFF.